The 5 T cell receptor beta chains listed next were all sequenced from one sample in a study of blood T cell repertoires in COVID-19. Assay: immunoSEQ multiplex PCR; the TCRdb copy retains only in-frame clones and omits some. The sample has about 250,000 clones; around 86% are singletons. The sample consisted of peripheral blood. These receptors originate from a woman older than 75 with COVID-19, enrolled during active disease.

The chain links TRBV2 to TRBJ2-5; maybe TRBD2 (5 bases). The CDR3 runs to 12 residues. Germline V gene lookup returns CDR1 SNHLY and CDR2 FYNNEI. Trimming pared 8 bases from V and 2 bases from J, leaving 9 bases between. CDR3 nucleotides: TGTGCCAGCTCACGAGGGCAAGAGACCCAGTACTTC. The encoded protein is CASSRGQETQYF.

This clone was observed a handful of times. This CDR3 is CASSSPSPYEQYF. In nucleotides, the CDR3 is TGTGCCAGCAGTTCCCCGTCCCCCTACGAGCAGTACTTC. The chain couples TRBV28 to TRBJ2-7; D gene ambiguous. The germline CDR1 and CDR2 sequences are MDHEN and SYDVKM. This CDR3 is built from 13 residues. V lost 4 bases and J 2 bases, leaving 9 bases between the germline ends.

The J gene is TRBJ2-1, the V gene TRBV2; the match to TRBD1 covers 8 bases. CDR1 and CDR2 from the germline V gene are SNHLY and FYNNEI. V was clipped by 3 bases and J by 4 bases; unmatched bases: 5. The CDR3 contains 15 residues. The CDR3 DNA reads TGTGCCAGCAGTGATGACAGGGGTAAATACAATGAGCAGTTCTTC. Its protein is CASSDDRGKYNEQFF.

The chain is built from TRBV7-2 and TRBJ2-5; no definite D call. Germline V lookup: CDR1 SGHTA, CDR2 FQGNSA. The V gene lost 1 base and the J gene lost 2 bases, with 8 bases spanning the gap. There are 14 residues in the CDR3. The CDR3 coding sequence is TGTGCCAGCAGCTTAGTCCCCAGACAAGAGACCCAGTACTTC. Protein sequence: CASSLVPRQETQYF.

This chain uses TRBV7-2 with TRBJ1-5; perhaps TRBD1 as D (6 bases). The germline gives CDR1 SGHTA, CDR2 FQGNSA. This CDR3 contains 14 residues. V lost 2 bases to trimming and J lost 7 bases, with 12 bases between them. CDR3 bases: TGTGCCAGCAGCTTACAGGGGTGGGGACAGCCCCAGCATTTT. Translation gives CASSLQGWGQPQHF.